These 28 T cell receptor beta chains were all obtained from the same sample, sequenced in a study of T cell responses to AZD1222 COVID-19 vaccine. Using immunoSEQ multiplex PCR, the repertoire was profiled, and TCRdb retains in-frame clones only, with some absent. The table has around 170,000 clones, about nine tenths seen once; the top ten hold approximately 1.5%. The material was peripheral blood, obtained on day 0 of AZD1222 vaccination. These receptor sequences come from an adult in good health.

The chain couples TRBV28 to TRBJ2-3; the D gene is possibly TRBD2 (5 bases). Looked up from germline, CDR1 is MDHEN and CDR2 is SYDVKM. Trimming pared 5 bases from V and 5 bases from J, leaving 14 bases between. The CDR3 spans 14 residues. Here the CDR3 reads CASSPPAVQDTQYF. The CDR3 DNA sequence: TGTGCCAGCAGTCCCCCAGCGGTACAAGATACGCAGTATTTT.

CDR3: CKRQFGLEAFF. The CDR3 DNA follows: TGCAAAAGGCAATTTGGTCTTGAAGCTTTCTTT. The chain recombines TRBV20-1 with TRBJ1-1; D is unresolved. Germline loops: CDR1 DFQATT, CDR2 SNEGSKA (reference sequence). This CDR3 is 11 amino acids long.

The sample holds one count of this clone. The rearrangement joins TRBV5-1 to TRBJ1-1; unclear D gene. Germline values: CDR1 SGHRS, CDR2 YFSETQ. Between the trimmed V and J ends, which lost 1 base and 4 bases, there was a span of 14 bases. The CDR3 loop spans 15 amino acids. In DNA, the CDR3 is TGCGCCAGCAGCTTGAGTACCTTGGGGAGCACTGAAGCTTTCTTT. Amino acid sequence: CASSLSTLGSTEAFF. Full variable domain (rest looked up from reference TRBV5-1 and TRBJ1-1): KAGVTQTPRYLIKTRGQQVTLSCSPISGHRSVSWYQQTPGQGLQFLFEYFSETQRNKGNFPGRFSGRQFSNSRSEMNVSTLELGDSALYLCASSLSTLGSTEAFFGQGTRLTVV.

V and J are TRBV4-1 and TRBJ1-5; D is unclear. V was trimmed by 0 bases and J by 6 bases, leaving 12 bases between them. Germline-derived CDR1 and CDR2 are MGHRA and YSYEKL. There are 15 residues in the CDR3. CDR3 DNA: TGCGCCAGCAGCCAAGATGGGAGCGAGGTTCAGCCCCAGCATTTT. It codes for CASSQDGSEVQPQHF.

V is TRBV19 and J is TRBJ1-6, with a weak D call TRBD1 (5 bases). Trimming took 4 bases from V and 8 from J, leaving 12 bases between them. The CDR3 length is 14 residues. Germline CDR1 LNHDA, CDR2 SQIVND (reference sequence). Here the CDR3 reads CASSTRQLYSPLHF. In DNA form, the CDR3 reads TGTGCCAGTAGTACGAGACAGCTATATTCACCCCTCCACTTT.

V is TRBV18 and J is TRBJ1-4; D gene ambiguous. The CDR3 covers 12 residues. The germline gives CDR1 KGHSH, CDR2 LQKENI. Trimming pared 3 bases from V and 8 bases from J, leaving 7 bases between. This CDR3 is CASSPRREKLFF. Written as DNA, the CDR3 is TGTGCCAGCTCACCCCGACGGGAAAAACTGTTTTTT.

The genes are TRBV2 and TRBJ1-2; 10 nucleotides align to TRBD1. The V gene end was trimmed by 6 bases and the J gene end by 7 bases; junction bases not matched to a gene: 5. Germline loops: CDR1 SNHLY, CDR2 FYNNEI. This CDR3 region has 13 residues. DNA for the CDR3: TGTGCCAGCAGGGGACAGGGGATAGGTGGCTACACCTTC. Protein sequence: CASRGQGIGGYTF.

V and J are TRBV5-1 and TRBJ2-7; no clear D gene. Trimming removed 5 bases at V and 2 bases at J, with 17 bases between. The CDR3 totals 15 residues. Germline CDR1 and CDR2: SGHRS and YFSETQ. The CDR3 reads CASRKEHMIPYEQYF. The DNA for the CDR3 is TGCGCCAGCAGAAAAGAGCATATGATTCCCTACGAGCAGTACTTC. The whole variable domain, filled in from reference TRBV5-1 and TRBJ2-7, reads KAGVTQTPRYLIKTRGQQVTLSCSPISGHRSVSWYQQTPGQGLQFLFEYFSETQRNKGNFPGRFSGRQFSNSRSEMNVSTLELGDSALYLCASRKEHMIPYEQYFGPGTRLTVT.

The chain combines TRBV5-1 with TRBJ1-1, with D possibly being TRBD1 (6 bases). Germline V CDR1 and CDR2: SGHRS, YFSETQ. V was pared by 1 base and J by 1 base, with 14 bases between. The CDR3 totals 16 residues. Written as DNA, the CDR3 is TGCGCCAGCAGCTTGCAGAGAGGGGGGGCGAACACTGAAGCTTTCTTT. It encodes CASSLQRGGANTEAFF. Full variable domain (missing parts from reference TRBV5-1 and TRBJ1-1): KAGVTQTPRYLIKTRGQQVTLSCSPISGHRSVSWYQQTPGQGLQFLFEYFSETQRNKGNFPGRFSGRQFSNSRSEMNVSTLELGDSALYLCASSLQRGGANTEAFFGQGTRLTVV.

This chain connects TRBV28 to TRBJ1-1, with D unresolved. The germline V and J ends were trimmed by 3 bases and 2 bases, with 10 bases remaining between them. The length of the CDR3 is 14 residues. CDR1 and CDR2 from the germline V gene are MDHEN and SYDVKM. The CDR3 here is CASSLIAENTEAFF. Here the CDR3 DNA reads TGTGCCAGCAGTTTGATTGCTGAAAACACTGAAGCTTTCTTT. The variable domain in full, with the rest retrieved from reference TRBV28 and TRBJ1-1, is DVKVTQSSRYLVKRTGEKVFLECVQDMDHENMFWYRQDPGLGLRLIYFSYDVKMKEKGDIPEGYSVSREKKERFSLILESASTNQTSMYLCASSLIAENTEAFFGQGTRLTVV.

This clone was seen once. The chain links TRBV7-2 to TRBJ2-3; D is unclear. The CDR3 loop spans 14 amino acids. The V and J ends lost 0 bases and 4 bases respectively, with 8 bases between them. Germline loops: CDR1 SGHTA, CDR2 FQGNSA. Here the CDR3 reads CASSLAGWADTQYF. The CDR3 coding sequence is TGTGCCAGCAGCTTAGCGGGTTGGGCAGATACGCAGTATTTT.

The genes are TRBV4-3 and TRBJ2-3; 13 nucleotides match TRBD2. CDR3 length equals 16 residues. Per the germline V gene, CDR1 is LGHNA and CDR2 is YSLEER. V was clipped by 0 bases and J by 8 bases; unmatched bases: 5. The CDR3 DNA follows: TGCGCCAGCAGCCAAGAACCCACTAGCGGGAGGGGTACGCAGTATTTT. Its translation is CASSQEPTSGRGTQYF.

The chain combines TRBV11-3 with TRBJ2-1; TRBD2 aligns across 9 bases. CDR3 length: 18 residues. The germline CDR1 and CDR2 sequences are SGHNT and YENEEA. Trimming took 4 bases from V and 6 from J; bases not matched to a gene: 16. CDR3 loop: CASSSRLSGGSFGNEQFF. The DNA of the CDR3 is TGTGCCAGCAGCTCCCGTCTCAGCGGGGGGTCTTTTGGCAATGAGCAGTTCTTC.

V is TRBV3-1 (or the pseudogene TRBV3-2) and J is TRBJ1-2, with TRBD1 identical over 7 bases. Germline assignment: CDR1 LGHDT and CDR2 YNNKEL (reference sequence). The CDR3 sequence is 17 residues long. The V and J ends lost 1 base and 2 bases, in that order; junction bases with no gene match: 10. This CDR3 is CASSQGPELTGNYGYTF. The CDR3 coding sequence is TGTGCCAGCAGCCAAGGTCCCGAACTGACAGGGAACTATGGCTACACCTTC.

The chain carries TRBV7-3 and TRBJ1-2, with TRBD1 matching over 8 bases. Germline V lookup: CDR1 SGHTA, CDR2 FQGTGA. J gave up 8 bases and V 2 bases, and 10 bases lay outside the gene matches. This CDR3 spans 15 amino acids. CDR3 in amino acids: CASSLQTGEVRGYTF. In DNA form, the CDR3 reads TGTGCCAGCAGCTTACAGACAGGGGAAGTGAGGGGCTACACCTTC.

The V and J genes are TRBV11-3 and TRBJ2-1, with 10 bases lining up with TRBD1. The CDR3 spans 15 residues. V lost 6 bases and J lost 4; bases outside the gene matches: 6. Germline loops: CDR1 SGHNT, CDR2 YENEEA. CDR3 coding DNA: TGTGCCAGCAGTCGCGCGGACAGGGGGTACAATGAGCAGTTCTTC. This codes for CASSRADRGYNEQFF.

The chain recombines TRBV2 with TRBJ2-3; 7 positions agree with TRBD2. Germline V gene data show CDR1 as SNHLY and CDR2 as FYNNEI. V gave up 6 bases and J gave up 1 base; unmatched junction bases: 4. The CDR3 is 14 amino acids. CDR3 nucleotide sequence: TGTGCCAGCAGAGGGGCGGGAGGCACAGATACGCAGTATTTT. It specifies CASRGAGGTDTQYF.

This clone was counted a few times. The chain is built from TRBV7-3 and TRBJ2-7; TRBD1 matches 7 bases. V shed 5 bases and J 0 bases; nucleotides not matched to a gene: 10. CDR1 is SGHTA and CDR2 is FQGTGA in the germline V gene. CDR3 length: 16 amino acids. DNA for the CDR3: TGTGCCAGCAGCCCGGTATCCGGGACAGCCTCCTACGAGCAGTACTTC. This encodes CASSPVSGTASYEQYF.

V is TRBV3-1 (or the pseudogene TRBV3-2) and J is TRBJ2-7, with 7 nucleotides matching TRBD1. The CDR3 totals 16 residues. Germline-derived CDR1 and CDR2 are LGHDT and YNNKEL (reference sequence). The trim removed 1 base at V and 2 bases at J, leaving 8 bases unmatched. The CDR3 here is CASSQAYPGTAYEQYF. DNA of the CDR3: TGTGCCAGCAGCCAAGCCTACCCCGGGACAGCCTACGAGCAGTACTTC.

The V gene is TRBV28, the J gene TRBJ1-2; D might be TRBD1 (5 bases). V was pared by 6 bases and J by 0 bases, with 11 bases between. The CDR3 covers 14 residues. Looked up from germline, CDR1 is MDHEN and CDR2 is SYDVKM. The CDR3, as DNA: TGTGCCAGCAGAACCGGGACGGCTAACTATGGCTACACCTTC. Its translation: CASRTGTANYGYTF.

The chain joins TRBV3-1 (or the pseudogene TRBV3-2) to TRBJ2-5, with 11 bases fitting TRBD1. Germline CDR1 reads LGHDT; CDR2 reads YNNKEL (reference sequence). The length of the CDR3 is 15 residues. V lost 1 base and J lost 5; bases outside the gene matches: 3. CDR3: CASSQGTGGSETQYF. The DNA of the CDR3 is TGTGCCAGCAGCCAAGGGACAGGGGGCTCTGAGACCCAGTACTTC.

The rearrangement links TRBV3-1 (or the pseudogene TRBV3-2) to TRBJ2-7, with D tentatively TRBD2 (6 bases). Germline V gene lookup returns CDR1 LGHDT and CDR2 YNNKEL (reference sequence). Trimming removed 4 bases at V and 4 bases at J, with 11 bases between. This CDR3 is 13 amino acids long. This CDR3 is CASSPSAGYEQYF. In DNA form, the CDR3 reads TGTGCCAGCAGCCCCAGCGCGGGGTACGAGCAGTACTTC.

The V call is TRBV10-1, the J call TRBJ2-5; 8 nucleotides align to TRBD1. Per the germline V gene, CDR1 is WNHNN and CDR2 is SYGVQD (reference sequence). Losses at the gene ends were 2 bases for V and 1 base for J; bases not matched to a gene: 0. This CDR3 is built from 14 residues. CDR3 nucleotide sequence: TGCGCCAGCAGTGAGGGACAGGGCCAAGAGACCCAGTACTTC. Translated, it gives CASSEGQGQETQYF.

V gene TRBV9 combines with J gene TRBJ1-5; D is undetermined. This CDR3 spans 16 amino acids. V was trimmed by 0 bases and J by 1 base, leaving 11 bases between them. Germline lookup yields CDR1 SGDLS and CDR2 YYNGEE. CDR3 loop: CASSVDESLSNQPQHF. The CDR3 DNA follows: TGTGCCAGCAGCGTAGACGAGTCCCTAAGCAATCAGCCCCAGCATTTT. Full variable domain (rest looked up from reference TRBV9 and TRBJ1-5): DSGVTQTPKHLITATGQRVTLRCSPRSGDLSVYWYQQSLDQGLQFLIQYYNGEERAKGNILERFSAQQFPDLHSELNLSSLELGDSALYFCASSVDESLSNQPQHFGDGTRLSIL.

V usage is TRBV18 and J usage is TRBJ1-2, with D possibly TRBD1 on 6 matching bases. Between the trimmed V and J ends, which lost 6 bases and 8 bases, there was a span of 19 bases. The CDR3 contains 14 residues. From germline, CDR1 is KGHSH and CDR2 LQKENI. CDR3: CASSKTPGAQGYTF. The CDR3 region has the DNA TGTGCCAGCTCTAAAACGCCGGGGGCGCAGGGCTACACCTTC.

This chain uses TRBV6-1 with TRBJ2-2; no definite D call. This CDR3 has 16 amino acids. From germline, CDR1 is MNHNS and CDR2 SASEGT. V lost 2 bases and J lost 0, with 10 bases in between. CDR3 bases: TGTGCCAGCAGTGAATCCCCGAACGCGAACACCGGGGAGCTGTTTTTT. Translated, it gives CASSESPNANTGELFF.

The chain uses TRBV18 and TRBJ2-1; the match to TRBD2 covers 8 bases. The V gene end was trimmed by 2 bases and the J gene end by 7 bases; junction bases not matched to a gene: 7. The CDR3 is 15 amino acids. Germline V gives CDR1 KGHSH, CDR2 LQKENI. CDR3 DNA: TGTGCCAGCTCACCAAAGGTAGCGGGGAGTAATGAGCAGTTCTTC. It encodes CASSPKVAGSNEQFF.

The rearrangement links TRBV27 to TRBJ1-5; TRBD1 agrees at 7 bases. Germline-derived CDR1 and CDR2 are MNHEY and SMNVEV (reference sequence). This CDR3 has 14 amino acids. The V segment lost 5 bases and the J segment 6 bases; nucleotides outside the gene matches: 7. Here the CDR3 reads CASSLGTVSQPQHF. Here the CDR3 DNA reads TGTGCCAGCAGTCTCGGGACAGTTTCTCAGCCCCAGCATTTT.